This T cell receptor beta chain was found in a study of T-cell reconstitution after alpha-beta-depleted transplantation in children. Study-wide points: A year had passed since transplant, and T-cell counts and diversity by then came mostly from newly produced T cells. Surviving recipient T cells and intrathymic progenitors accounted for some patients' high TCRbeta diversity at day 60. Reportedly, only several hundred clones from non-depleted graft cells drove alpha-beta T-cell counts at about two months.

With regard to this clonotype: Its cognate antigen is unknown.

Unique molecular identifiers were used to barcode this TCRbeta library. TCRdb re-derived calls from the PCR reads in MiXCR, one entry per CDR3 protein. This sample carries under 850,000 distinct CDR3 sequences, less than 15% of them seen once, and the ten largest clones take around 0.79%. The length of the CDR3 is 18 residues. Sequencing used PBMCs, obtained before TCRalphabeta/CD19-depleted stem cell transplant. The rearrangement links TRBV21-1 to TRBJ2-6; the table names TRBD1, a call not compared with the DNA. TRBV21-1 is a pseudogene. The receptor was derived from a girl aged 2 to 10 with congenital amegakaryocytic thrombocytopenia, due to receive a stem cell transplant. The CDR3 protein is CASSRTRVRVYAANVLTF. DNA of the CDR3: TGTGCCAGCAGCCGAACACGTGTCAGGGTATACGCGGCCAACGTCCTGACTTTC.